The TCR beta chain under discussion was sequenced for a study of human T cells and chemical hapten exposure. This clonotype occurred many times. The antigen is not known. TCRdb re-derived calls from the RACE reads in MiXCR, one entry per CDR3 protein. The sample has about 71,000 distinct CDR3 sequences, around 10% seen once. Whole-study results and caveats: PT1 expanded TCR numbers tracked positively with patch test score.

This sample's time point: patch test 1, 2 weeks after DPC sensitization. The treatment denotes: therapeutic diphenylcyclopropenone sensitization with weekly scalp DPC. Germline CDR1 and CDR2: DFQATT and SNEGSKA (reference sequence). This CDR3 is 15 amino acids long. Deletions cut 1 base from V and 2 bases from J, with 12 bases between. The sequenced sample was whole blood, obtained in connection with sensitization to the hapten diphenylcyclopropenone (DPC). This chain links TRBV20-1 with TRBJ2-1; unclear D gene. The sequence was obtained from a woman in her thirties or forties with alopecia areata. Some clones in this sample may be carry-over from other donors' samples. CDR3 nucleotide sequence: TGCAGTGCTAGAGCTGGAGATAGCACCTACAATGAGCAGTTCTTC. Amino acids: CSARAGDSTYNEQFF.